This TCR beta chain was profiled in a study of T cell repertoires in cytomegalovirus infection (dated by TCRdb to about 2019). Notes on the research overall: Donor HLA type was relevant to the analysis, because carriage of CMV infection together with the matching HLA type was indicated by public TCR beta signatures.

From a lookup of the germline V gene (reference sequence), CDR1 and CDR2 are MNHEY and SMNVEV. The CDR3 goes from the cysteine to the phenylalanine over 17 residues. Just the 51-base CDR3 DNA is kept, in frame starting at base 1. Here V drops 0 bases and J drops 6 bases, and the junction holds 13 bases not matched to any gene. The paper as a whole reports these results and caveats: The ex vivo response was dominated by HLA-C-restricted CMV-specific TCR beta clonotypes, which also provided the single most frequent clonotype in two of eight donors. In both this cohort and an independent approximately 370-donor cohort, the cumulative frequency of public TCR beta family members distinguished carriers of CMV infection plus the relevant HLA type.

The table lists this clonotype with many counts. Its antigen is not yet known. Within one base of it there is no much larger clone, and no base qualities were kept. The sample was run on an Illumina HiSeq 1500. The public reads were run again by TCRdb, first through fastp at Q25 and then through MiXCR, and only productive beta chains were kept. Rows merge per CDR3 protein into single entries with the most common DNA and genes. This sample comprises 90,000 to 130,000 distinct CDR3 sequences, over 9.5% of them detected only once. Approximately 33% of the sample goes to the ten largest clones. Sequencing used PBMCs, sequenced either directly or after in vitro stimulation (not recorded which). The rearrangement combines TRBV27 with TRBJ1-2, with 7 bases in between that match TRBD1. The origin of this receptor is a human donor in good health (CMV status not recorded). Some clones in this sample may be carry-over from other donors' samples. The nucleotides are TGTGCCAGCAGTTTATCCCGACAGGGTGCCTTATTTCATGGCTACACCTTC. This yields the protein CASSLSRQGALFHGYTF.